Listed here are 24 T cell receptor beta chains from one sample, sequenced in a study of blood T cells in healthy people across ages. A sample-barcoded 5' primer and a J-beta primer mix were used in a second PCR of about 6 to 11 cycles. In TCRdb, the 5' RACE reads were re-called with MiXCR into one record per CDR3 protein. Among hundreds of thousands of distinct CDR3 sequences, around 50% were seen once, and the ten largest hold roughly 13%. Material: blood. The receptors derive from a woman aged 80 or over in good health.

This clonotype was seen ten or more times. The rearrangement joins TRBV9 to TRBJ2-1; no clear D gene. The CDR3 has 14 amino acids. CDR1 and CDR2 from the germline V gene are SGDLS and YYNGEE. V was shortened by 0 bases and J by 4 bases, with 8 bases between the two germline ends. The CDR3 region has the DNA TGTGCCAGCAGCGTAGTGGTGGGGTACAATGAGCAGTTCTTC. Residues: CASSVVVGYNEQFF.

This clonotype came up a few times. V usage is TRBV7-2 and J usage is TRBJ2-5; unclear D gene. CDR1 and CDR2 from the germline V gene are SGHTA and FQGNSA. The V end lost 5 bases, the J end lost 9 bases, and 10 bases lay between the germline ends. The CDR3 contains 11 residues. CDR3 sequence: CASSRYLPQYF. CDR3 DNA: TGTGCCAGCAGCCGGTATCTCCCCCAGTACTTC.

This clonotype was seen more than once but under ten times. One end of the junction is discordant with germline, which a read error may explain. This chain connects TRBV27 to TRBJ2-1, with 13 bases that match TRBD2. Germline CDR1 MNHEY, CDR2 SMNVEV (reference sequence). The CDR3 has 16 amino acids. The CDR3 DNA follows: TGTGCCAGCAGCTTATCACTAGCGGGAGGGCACAATGAGCAGTTCTTC. Protein product: CASSLSLAGGHNEQFF.

This clonotype occurred many times. The rearrangement uses TRBV5-1 and TRBJ2-3; D is unresolved. CDR1 SGHRS and CDR2 YFSETQ come from the germline V gene. Trimming cost V 0 bases and J 0 bases, with 5 bases left between them. This CDR3 has 14 residues. The CDR3 protein is CASSLVDSTDTQYF. The CDR3, as DNA: TGCGCCAGCAGCTTGGTGGACAGCACAGATACGCAGTATTTT.

Ten or more counts support this clonotype. The V call is TRBV10-3, the J call TRBJ2-7; D possibly uses TRBD1 or TRBD2 (6 bases each). Germline CDR1 ENHRY, CDR2 SYGVKD. V lost 4 bases, J lost 5 bases, and 12 bases lay in between. The length of the CDR3 is 13 residues. Written as DNA, the CDR3 is TGTGCCATCAGTGGGGGGGCTCCGGACGAGCAGTACTTC. Protein product: CAISGGAPDEQYF.

The genes are TRBV20-1 and TRBJ1-4; TRBD1 agrees at 8 bases. Germline V gives CDR1 DFQATT, CDR2 SNEGSKA (reference sequence). This CDR3 contains 14 residues. After removal of 0 bases from V and 6 bases from J, the junction contained 3 bases not matched to a gene. The CDR3 is CSAREQGAHEKLFF. The CDR3 nucleotides are TGCAGTGCTAGAGAGCAGGGGGCACATGAAAAACTGTTTTTT.

This chain joins TRBV13 and TRBJ2-1, with TRBD2 identical over 7 bases. Germline assignment: CDR1 PRHDT and CDR2 FYEKMQ (reference sequence). The CDR3 is 15 amino acids. V was clipped by 5 bases and J by 5 bases; unmatched bases: 9. This CDR3 is CASSRDSRGNNEQFF. CDR3 in DNA: TGTGCCAGCAGCCGAGACTCGCGGGGGAACAATGAGCAGTTCTTC. Filled out from reference TRBV13 and TRBJ2-1, the complete variable domain reads AAGVIQSPRHLIKEKRETATLKCYPIPRHDTVYWYQQGPGQDPQFLISFYEKMQSDKGSIPDRFSAQQFSDYHSELNMSSLELGDSALYFCASSRDSRGNNEQFFGPGTRLTVL.

This clonotype was seen only a few times. The chain combines TRBV25-1 with TRBJ1-4; D ambiguous. Trimming removed 5 bases from V and 3 bases from J, with 7 bases in between. CDR1 and CDR2 from the germline V gene are MGHDK and SYGVNS. The CDR3 sequence is 13 residues long. DNA of the CDR3: TGTGCCAGCAGTCTACACCCTAATGAAAAACTGTTTTTT. As protein: CASSLHPNEKLFF.

The chain has TRBV7-2 and TRBJ2-1; 9 nucleotides agree with TRBD2. This CDR3 region has 17 residues. Germline CDR1 reads SGHTA; CDR2 reads FQGNSA. V lost 5 bases and J lost 2; bases outside the gene matches: 10. CDR3 nucleotides: TGTGCCAGCAGCAGAGACCTAGCGGGGACTACCTACAATGAGCAGTTCTTC. As protein: CASSRDLAGTTYNEQFF.

The table lists this clonotype with many counts. The CDR3 DNA reads TGTGCCACCTATCCTAGCGGGGGGGAGTACAATGAGCAGTTCTTC. Encoded protein: CATYPSGGEYNEQFF. This chain connects TRBV10-3 to TRBJ2-1, with 12 bases that match TRBD2. With 10 bases clipped from V and 4 bases from J, the junction kept 8 bases outside the gene matches. CDR3 size: 15 residues. From germline, CDR1 is ENHRY and CDR2 SYGVKD.

The V gene is TRBV30, the J gene TRBJ1-5; D gene unclear. The CDR3 spans 13 residues. CDR1 is GTSNPN, CDR2 SVGIG, per germline (reference sequence). Trimming stripped 2 bases from V and 2 bases from J, with 7 bases between. CDR3 sequence: CAWSMEGNQPQHF. Here the CDR3 DNA reads TGTGCCTGGAGTATGGAGGGCAATCAGCCCCAGCATTTT.

The chain couples TRBV30 to TRBJ2-7; a possible D gene is TRBD1 (5 bases). V was pared by 4 bases and J by 3 bases, with 7 bases between. The CDR3 consists of 11 residues. Germline V gene data show CDR1 as GTSNPN and CDR2 as SVGIG (reference sequence). CDR3 DNA: TGTGCCTGGACAAGGGGCTACGAGCAGTACTTC. This encodes CAWTRGYEQYF. The full variable domain, in which reference TRBV30 and TRBJ2-7 provide the parts outside the CDR3, is SQTIHQWPATLVQPVGSPLSLECTVEGTSNPNLYWYRQAAGRGLQLLFYSVGIGQISSEVPQNLSASRPQDRQFILSSKKLLLSDSGFYLCAWTRGYEQYFGPGTRLTVT.

The sample holds a few counts of this clonotype. V is TRBV3-1 and J is TRBJ2-1, with D perhaps being TRBD1 or TRBD2 (5 bases each). Germline CDR1 is LGHDT and CDR2 is YNNKEL (reference sequence). This CDR3 region has 15 residues. Trimming stripped 5 bases from V and 3 bases from J, with 14 bases between. The CDR3: CASSTLGTLYNEQFF. CDR3 DNA: TGTGCCAGCAGCACCCTAGGGACGCTCTACAATGAGCAGTTCTTC.

This clonotype was recorded at least ten times. This chain links TRBV6-6 with TRBJ1-2; D perhaps matches TRBD1 (5 bases). V lost 6 bases, J lost 4 bases, and 18 bases lay in between. The CDR3 has 15 amino acids. CDR1 is MNHNY, CDR2 SVGAGI, per germline (reference sequence). The CDR3 nucleotides read TGTGCCAGCAGAAGAGGGGAACTCCGGCTCTATGGCTACACCTTC. Its protein product is CASRRGELRLYGYTF.

The chain has TRBV7-2 and TRBJ2-3; D is possibly TRBD2 (6 bases). V dropped 4 bases and J dropped 8 bases, with 10 bases sitting between them. The CDR3 is made up of 12 amino acids. Germline CDR1 is SGHTA and CDR2 is FQGNSA. CDR3 nucleotides: TGTGCCAGCAGCTGGTCGGGAGTTACGCAGTATTTT. Translation gives CASSWSGVTQYF.

The chain uses TRBV5-1 and TRBJ1-1; 7 bases agree with TRBD1. CDR1 SGHRS and CDR2 YFSETQ come from the germline V gene. Trimming took 0 bases from V and 3 from J; bases not matched to a gene: 2. The CDR3 is 14 residues long. This CDR3 reads CASSLEGGHTEAFF. The CDR3 DNA is TGCGCCAGCAGCTTGGAAGGGGGCCACACTGAAGCTTTCTTT.

The table lists this clonotype with many counts. In DNA, the CDR3 is TGTGCCTGGAACGCGAACACAGATACGCAGTATTTT. Translation: CAWNANTDTQYF. The V gene is TRBV30, the J gene TRBJ2-3; D uncertain. Per the germline V gene, CDR1 is GTSNPN and CDR2 is SVGIG (reference sequence). The V gene lost 4 bases and the J gene lost 2 bases, with 7 bases spanning the gap. The CDR3 is 12 amino acids.

With regard to this clonotype: At one end, the junction sequence differs from germline, possibly due to a read error. In DNA form, the CDR3 reads TGTGCCAGCAGTTTAGGTCCGACTTTCTATGGCTACACCTTC. It specifies CASSLGPTFYGYTF. The chain carries TRBV7-9 and TRBJ1-2; D gene unclear. CDR1 is SEHNR and CDR2 is FQNEAQ in the germline V gene (reference sequence). This CDR3 comprises 14 residues.

This clonotype was detected only a few times. This rearrangement joins TRBV6-1 to TRBJ2-3; D is perhaps TRBD2 (5 bases). CDR1 MNHNS and CDR2 SASEGT come from the germline V gene. V lost 0 bases and J lost 5, with 6 bases in between. The CDR3 contains 13 residues. Written as DNA, the CDR3 is TGTGCCAGCAGTGAAGCCCGGGGAGATACGCAGTATTTT. Translated: CASSEARGDTQYF.

CDR3 bases: TGTGCCAGCAGCCTCCCCGGGGGTAACTACGAGCAGTACTTC. As protein: CASSLPGGNYEQYF. The rearrangement uses TRBV3-1 and TRBJ2-4; perhaps TRBD2 as D (6 bases). The J call may be faulty, since TRBJ2-7 better matches the DNA end. This CDR3 is 14 amino acids long. The germline V gene encodes CDR1 LGHDT and CDR2 YNNKEL (reference sequence).

The gene calls are TRBV5-1 and TRBJ2-2; D tentatively fits TRBD1 or TRBD2 (5 bases each). Trimming took 1 base from V and 5 from J, leaving 15 bases between them. The CDR3 runs to 16 residues. Germline V gene data show CDR1 as SGHRS and CDR2 as YFSETQ. DNA for the CDR3: TGCGCCAGCAGCTTGCGCCCTCAGGGAGAAACCGGGGAGCTGTTTTTT. As protein: CASSLRPQGETGELFF.

The chain couples TRBV4-1 to TRBJ2-3; 10 positions match TRBD2. The junction had 6 bases not matched to a gene; V was cut back by 3 bases and J by 3 bases. CDR3 length: 16 amino acids. Germline CDR1 reads MGHRA; CDR2 reads YSYEKL. In DNA form, the CDR3 reads TGCGCCAGCAGCCAGGGAGGACTAGCGGTAACAGATACGCAGTATTTT. Protein: CASSQGGLAVTDTQYF.

The J gene is TRBJ1-1, the V gene TRBV7-2, with D possibly being TRBD1 (5 bases). The V end was cut by 1 base, the J end by 1 base, with 13 bases between. The CDR3 length is 16 residues. In germline, CDR1 is SGHTA, CDR2 FQGNSA. The CDR3 here is CASSLVYFGGNTEAFF. The DNA of the CDR3 is TGTGCCAGCAGCTTAGTTTATTTTGGGGGGAACACTGAAGCTTTCTTT.

This clonotype has ten or more counts. The chain links TRBV5-1 to TRBJ2-7; D is perhaps TRBD1 (7 bases). CDR3 length: 14 amino acids. Germline CDR1 SGHRS, CDR2 YFSETQ. V dropped 4 bases and J dropped 5 bases, with 16 bases sitting between them. CDR3 DNA: TGCGCCAGCAGCCCTCAGGGGGGTTACGACGAGCAGTACTTC. Translating gives CASSPQGGYDEQYF.